This T cell receptor (beta chain) derives from a study of human T cells and chemical hapten exposure. As for the study in general: On roughly 2 cm by roughly 2 cm of upper inner arm skin, sensitization was performed with 2% DPC. The study, taken as a whole, reports: Unchanged with DPC sensitization were TCRs above 1 in 1000 frequency. Expanded TCRs formed significantly more large CDR3 similarity clusters than controls.

This clonotype was recorded a few times. Its antigen is unknown. Germline assignment: CDR1 SGHRS and CDR2 YFSETQ. Trimming left V 3 bases short and J 1 base short, with 10 bases between. The CDR3 is 14 residues long. The time point denotes: patch test 3, about 24 weeks after DPC sensitization. Treatment defined: therapeutic diphenylcyclopropenone sensitization with weekly scalp DPC. TCRdb independently ran MiXCR on the RACE reads; one entry per CDR3 protein. The profile covers approximately 90,000 distinct CDR3 sequences, with 25% to 35% appearing a single time and under 13% taken by the ten largest. V and J are TRBV5-1 and TRBJ2-5, with unresolved D. Sequenced here: whole blood, sampled in connection with sensitization to the hapten diphenylcyclopropenone (DPC). The receptor's source is a man in his forties with alopecia areata. Some clones in this sample may be carry-over from other donors' samples. The CDR3 DNA reads TGCGCCAGCAGCTCGGGCCTAGGCCAAGAGACCCAGTACTTC. It yields the protein CASSSGLGQETQYF.